These 21 T cell receptor beta chains were sequenced from one sample in a study of OX40 agonist ivuxolimab in advanced cancers. The assay was immunoSEQ multiplex PCR, and TCRdb's table has in-frame clones only and misses some. Here the sample spans some 39,000 clones, 75% to 90% being singletons. The sequencing here drew on CD4+ or CD8+ T cells sorted from blood, taken in a trial of the OX40 agonist ivuxolimab. The origin of the receptors is an adult with an advanced solid tumor such as melanoma, head and neck, liver or kidney cancer.

This rearrangement joins TRBV19 to TRBJ2-7; 7 bases align to TRBD2. The CDR3 contains 14 residues. Per the germline V gene, CDR1 is LNHDA and CDR2 is SQIVND (reference sequence). J was trimmed by 3 bases and V by 3 bases; bases with no gene match: 5. The CDR3 bases are TGTGCCAGTAGTATTGGACTAGAAATCTACGAGCAGTACTTC. Its translation is CASSIGLEIYEQYF.

This clone appeared once. The chain recombines TRBV5-8 with TRBJ2-7; D is unresolved. The germline gives CDR1 SGHTS, CDR2 YDEGEE. Trimming left V 4 bases short and J 2 bases short, with 13 bases between. The CDR3 length is 14 residues. CDR3 protein: CASSPVSATYEQYF. The CDR3 bases are TGTGCCAGCAGCCCTGTCTCAGCTACCTACGAGCAGTACTTC.

The rearrangement links TRBV29-1 to TRBJ2-1; possible D gene TRBD2, 6 bases. With 6 bases removed from V and 0 bases from J, the gap between germline ends came to 12 bases. This CDR3 is 14 amino acids long. Germline assignment: CDR1 SQVTM and CDR2 ANQGSEA. CDR3 nucleotide sequence: TGCAGCGTCAATAGCGGAGGCTCCTACAATGAGCAGTTCTTC. It yields the protein CSVNSGGSYNEQFF.

This chain joins TRBV6-5 and TRBJ2-7; TRBD1 agrees at 7 bases. This CDR3 region has 13 residues. The V gene's germline CDR1 is MNHEY and CDR2 SVGAGI. V lost 6 bases to trimming and J lost 2 bases; unmatched junction nucleotides: 4. The CDR3 spells CASRQGSTYEQYF. The CDR3 DNA reads as TGTGCCAGCAGACAGGGGTCCACCTACGAGCAGTACTTC.

The chain links TRBV11-2 to TRBJ1-2; D not resolved. V lost 5 bases and J lost 8, with 12 bases in between. The CDR3 is 12 amino acids. The germline gives CDR1 SGHAT, CDR2 FQNNGV. The CDR3 DNA sequence: TGTGCCAGCAGCCCCAGGACGGGAGGCTACACCTTC. This encodes CASSPRTGGYTF.

The chain uses TRBV19 and TRBJ2-1; 7 bases are a match to TRBD2. V shed 3 bases, J shed 15 bases, and the junction held 5 bases outside the gene matches. CDR3 length equals 11 residues. From germline, CDR1 is LNHDA and CDR2 SQIVND (reference sequence). Written as DNA, the CDR3 is TGTGCCAGTAGTATTTGGACTAGACTGTTCTTC. It codes for CASSIWTRLFF. The whole variable domain, remainder taken from reference TRBV19 and TRBJ2-1, is DGGITQSPKYLFRKEGQNVTLSCEQNLNHDAMYWYRQDPGQGLRLIYYSQIVNDFQKGDIAEGYSVSREKKESFPLTVTSAQKNPTAFYLCASSIWTRLFFGPGTRLTVL.

This chain connects TRBV28 to TRBJ2-5; 7 bases map to TRBD2. Losses at the gene ends were 8 bases for V and 4 bases for J; bases not matched to a gene: 4. Germline CDR1 MDHEN, CDR2 SYDVKM. The length of the CDR3 is 12 residues. The CDR3 coding sequence is TGTGCCAGCGAGCGGGAAGCAGAGACCCAGTACTTC. It specifies CASEREAETQYF.

V usage is TRBV7-3 and J usage is TRBJ2-1; the match to TRBD2 covers 12 bases. Unmatched junction bases numbered 14, after V lost 5 bases and J lost 3 bases. Germline V lookup: CDR1 SGHTA, CDR2 FQGTGA. The CDR3 runs 19 residues. CDR3 protein: CASSPIPGTSGLSYNEQFF. The CDR3 nucleotides read TGTGCCAGCAGCCCGATCCCGGGGACTAGCGGGCTCAGCTACAATGAGCAGTTCTTC.

The chain links TRBV5-8 to TRBJ1-2; no firm D call. Germline V lookup: CDR1 SGHTS, CDR2 YDEGEE. This CDR3 contains 13 residues. Trimming left V 2 bases short and J 4 bases short, with 9 bases between. The DNA for the CDR3 is TGTGCCAGCAGCTTAGCGGGAATCTATGGCTACACCTTC. Its translation: CASSLAGIYGYTF.

This clone was detected only once. The chain employs TRBV5-1 and TRBJ2-7; 7 bases align to TRBD1. The CDR3 runs to 14 residues. The V gene end was trimmed by 4 bases and the J gene end by 4 bases; junction bases not matched to a gene: 8. Germline V gene sequence: CDR1 SGHRS, CDR2 YFSETQ. The CDR3 DNA reads as TGCGCCAGCAGCGTACAGGGGCGGGTTTACGAGCAGTACTTC. Translated, it gives CASSVQGRVYEQYF.

This clone showed up just once. The rearrangement uses TRBV6-6 and TRBJ2-3, with 11 bases lining up with TRBD2. The CDR3 spans 16 residues. Germline lookup yields CDR1 MNHNY and CDR2 SVGAGI (reference sequence). The V gene end was trimmed by 2 bases and the J gene end by 6 bases; junction bases not matched to a gene: 7. The CDR3 loop is CASSYARTSGLDTQYF. In DNA form, the CDR3 reads TGTGCCAGCAGTTACGCCAGGACTAGCGGGCTTGATACGCAGTATTTT.

The chain links TRBV28 to TRBJ2-2, with unresolved D. The germline V gene has CDR1 MDHEN and CDR2 SYDVKM. Between the trimmed V and J ends, which lost 2 bases and 2 bases, there was a span of 0 bases. CDR3 size: 12 residues. The CDR3 DNA is TGTGCCAGCAGTTTAAACACCGGGGAGCTGTTTTTT. It translates to CASSLNTGELFF.

This sequence joins TRBV28 and TRBJ1-2; 12 bases are shared with TRBD1. Germline V lookup: CDR1 MDHEN, CDR2 SYDVKM. The CDR3 is made up of 17 amino acids. With 2 bases clipped from V and 0 bases from J, the junction kept 4 bases outside the gene matches. The CDR3 DNA sequence: TGTGCCAGCAGTTTACTAGGGACAGGGGGCGCTAACTATGGCTACACCTTC. Translation: CASSLLGTGGANYGYTF.

The chain couples TRBV7-2 to TRBJ1-2; TRBD1 aligns across 11 bases. V lost 9 bases, J lost 7 bases, and 10 bases stayed unmatched. This CDR3 is 14 amino acids long. Germline V gives CDR1 SGHTA, CDR2 FQGNSA. The CDR3: CASSQGQGVGGYTF. The DNA for the CDR3 is TGTGCCAGTTCGCAGGGACAGGGGGTTGGTGGCTACACCTTC.

This rearrangement joins TRBV6-5 to TRBJ1-1, with D unresolved. Germline V gene data show CDR1 as MNHEY and CDR2 as SVGAGI. This CDR3 is 14 amino acids long. Trimming stripped 3 bases from V and 5 bases from J, with 13 bases between. In DNA form, the CDR3 reads TGTGCCAGCAGTTATGGCCGAGGTGGGACTGAAGCTTTCTTT. It codes for CASSYGRGGTEAFF.

The rearrangement joins TRBV27 to TRBJ2-1; D remains unclear. The CDR3 length is 11 residues. Trimming shortened V by 5 bases and J by 4 bases, and 3 bases separated the two germline ends. Germline assignment: CDR1 MNHEY and CDR2 SMNVEV (reference sequence). DNA for the CDR3: TGTGCCAGCAGTAAGTACAATGAGCAGTTCTTC. Translation gives CASSKYNEQFF.

This sequence joins TRBV28 and TRBJ2-7, with D unresolved. There are 14 residues in the CDR3. Trimming shortened V by 0 bases and J by 5 bases, and 11 bases separated the two germline ends. Germline CDR1 and CDR2: MDHEN and SYDVKM. The CDR3 sequence is CASSLWQVDHEQYF. Here the CDR3 DNA reads TGTGCCAGCAGTTTATGGCAGGTGGACCACGAGCAGTACTTC. Full variable domain (missing parts from reference TRBV28 and TRBJ2-7): DVKVTQSSRYLVKRTGEKVFLECVQDMDHENMFWYRQDPGLGLRLIYFSYDVKMKEKGDIPEGYSVSREKKERFSLILESASTNQTSMYLCASSLWQVDHEQYFGPGTRLTVT.

The V and J genes are TRBV4-1 and TRBJ2-1, with 7 bases aligning to TRBD2. Per the germline V gene, CDR1 is MGHRA and CDR2 is YSYEKL. This CDR3 has 14 residues. Losses at the gene ends were 4 bases for V and 8 bases for J; bases not matched to a gene: 8. The DNA for the CDR3 is TGCGCCAGCAGCCGAACCGCGGCGGGAGATGAGCAGTTCTTC. Translation gives CASSRTAAGDEQFF.

The chain employs TRBV28 and TRBJ2-7, with a possible D match to TRBD2 (5 bases). The CDR3 sequence is 15 residues long. V lost 6 bases and J 7 bases, leaving 22 bases between the germline ends. From germline, CDR1 is MDHEN and CDR2 SYDVKM. CDR3 protein: CASSLPGTKTGEQYF. Here the CDR3 DNA reads TGTGCCAGCAGCCTCCCGGGTACCAAGACGGGGGAGCAGTACTTC.

The chain combines TRBV19 with TRBJ2-7; TRBD1 agrees at 7 bases. CDR1 LNHDA and CDR2 SQIVND come from the germline V gene (reference sequence). The V gene end was trimmed by 4 bases and the J gene end by 7 bases; junction bases not matched to a gene: 7. CDR3 length: 13 residues. The CDR3 loop reads CASSTGQMGEQYF. The CDR3 DNA follows: TGTGCCAGTAGTACGGGACAGATGGGGGAGCAGTACTTC.

This chain connects TRBV15 to TRBJ2-1, with TRBD2 identical over 8 bases. J was trimmed by 2 bases and V by 4 bases; bases with no gene match: 4. Per germline, CDR1 LNHNV and CDR2 YYDKDF (reference sequence). There are 15 residues in the CDR3. The CDR3 DNA sequence: TGTGCCACCAGCATTGACGGGAGGGCCTACAATGAGCAGTTCTTC. It is translated as CATSIDGRAYNEQFF.